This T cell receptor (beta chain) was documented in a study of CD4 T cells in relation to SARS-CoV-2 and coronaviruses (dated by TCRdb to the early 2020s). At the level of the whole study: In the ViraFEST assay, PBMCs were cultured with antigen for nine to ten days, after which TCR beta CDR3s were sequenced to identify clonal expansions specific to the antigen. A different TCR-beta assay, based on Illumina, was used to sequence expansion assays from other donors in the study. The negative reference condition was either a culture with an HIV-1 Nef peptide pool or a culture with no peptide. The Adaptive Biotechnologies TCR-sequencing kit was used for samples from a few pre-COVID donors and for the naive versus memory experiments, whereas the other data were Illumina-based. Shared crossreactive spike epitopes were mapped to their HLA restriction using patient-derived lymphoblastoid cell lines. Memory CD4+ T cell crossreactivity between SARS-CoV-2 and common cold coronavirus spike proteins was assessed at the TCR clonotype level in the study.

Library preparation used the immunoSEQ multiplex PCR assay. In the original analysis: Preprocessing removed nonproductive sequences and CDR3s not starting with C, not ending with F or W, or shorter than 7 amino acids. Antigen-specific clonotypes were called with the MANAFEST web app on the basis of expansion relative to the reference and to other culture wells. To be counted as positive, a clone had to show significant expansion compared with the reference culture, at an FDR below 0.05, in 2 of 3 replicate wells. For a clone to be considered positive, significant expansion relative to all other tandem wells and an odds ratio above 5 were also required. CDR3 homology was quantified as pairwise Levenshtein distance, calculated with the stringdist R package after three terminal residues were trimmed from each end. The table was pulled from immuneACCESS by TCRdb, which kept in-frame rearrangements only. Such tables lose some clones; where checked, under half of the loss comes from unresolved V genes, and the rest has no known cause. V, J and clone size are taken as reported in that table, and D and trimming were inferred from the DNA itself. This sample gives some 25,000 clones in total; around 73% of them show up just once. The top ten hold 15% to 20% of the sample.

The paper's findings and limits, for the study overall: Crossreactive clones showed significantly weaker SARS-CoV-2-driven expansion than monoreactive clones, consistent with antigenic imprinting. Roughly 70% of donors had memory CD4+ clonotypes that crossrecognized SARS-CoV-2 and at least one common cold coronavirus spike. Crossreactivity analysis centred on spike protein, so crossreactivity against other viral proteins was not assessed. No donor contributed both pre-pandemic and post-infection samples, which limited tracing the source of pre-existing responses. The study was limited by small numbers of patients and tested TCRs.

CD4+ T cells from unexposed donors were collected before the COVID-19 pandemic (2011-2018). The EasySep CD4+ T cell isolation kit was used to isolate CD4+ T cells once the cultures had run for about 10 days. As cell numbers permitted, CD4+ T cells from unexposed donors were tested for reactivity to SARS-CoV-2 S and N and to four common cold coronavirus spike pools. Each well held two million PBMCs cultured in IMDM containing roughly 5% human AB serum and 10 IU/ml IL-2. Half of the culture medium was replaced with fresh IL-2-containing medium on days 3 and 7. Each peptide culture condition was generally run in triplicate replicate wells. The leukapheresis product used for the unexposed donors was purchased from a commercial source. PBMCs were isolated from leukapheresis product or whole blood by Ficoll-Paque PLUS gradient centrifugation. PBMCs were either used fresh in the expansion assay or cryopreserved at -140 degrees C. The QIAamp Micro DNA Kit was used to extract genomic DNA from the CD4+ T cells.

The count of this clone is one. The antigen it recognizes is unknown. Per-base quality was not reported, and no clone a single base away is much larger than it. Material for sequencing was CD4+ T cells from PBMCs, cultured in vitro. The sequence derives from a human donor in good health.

The CDR3 reads as follows: CASSTQTGIEETQYF. The base sequence is TGTGCCAGCAGCACCCAAACAGGAATTGAAGAGACCCAGTACTTC. The receptor chain draws on TRBV9 and TRBJ2-5; TRBD1 is a possible D gene, resting on 5 matching bases. Its CDR3 holds 15 amino acids, cysteine through phenylalanine. Left in the record is the CDR3 DNA by itself, 45 bases read in frame from the first base. CDR1 and CDR2 are drawn from the germline V gene: SGDLS, YYNGEE. V and J are truncated by 4 bases and 3 bases respectively, leaving an intervening sequence of 16 bases.